The T cell receptor beta chain under discussion was sequenced for a study of cytomegalovirus exposure and HLA in healthy donors (dated by TCRdb to the late 2010s). The study in broad terms: In an earlier analysis of fewer than 750 of the donors, around 290 Gb of sequence data and 90 million to 120 million unique TCR beta sequences from about 180 million T cells were reported. A separate validation cohort of over a hundred different subjects was used in addition to the roughly 670-subject first cohort. Several DR-DQ haplotypes were handled as single units for association and clustering because linkage in the cohort was strong. The number of typed donors differed by locus: about 620-640 for A, B, C, DRB1 and DQB1; 522 for DQA1; 606 for DPA1; and around 470 for DPB1. Class I and class II HLA loci were covered by the typing at four-digit resolution. An earlier analysis of some 500 of the donors applied high-throughput TCR beta sequencing to assess whether each TCR beta V gene segment acted as functional or pseudogenic. In a later analysis, previously published TCR beta repertoires from 500 to 750 donors were re-analyzed and high-resolution HLA genotyping was added so that TCR occurrence patterns could be studied. Of the roughly 430 genotyped donors, around 81% fell in the genetic ancestry cluster associated with self-reported Caucasian donors. Rather than drawing on any new phenotypic data, the later analysis identified candidate immune exposures from TCR beta sequences and the way those sequences occurred across donors. Among some 410 genotyped donors of the cohort, an average of roughly 240,000 unique TCR beta nucleotide sequences were sequenced per donor, about a sixth of them non-productive. Every discovery cohort repertoire had been produced on one sequencing platform. The study profiled the T cell repertoires of 550 to 700 subjects by immunosequencing and related them to cytomegalovirus serostatus. High-throughput TCR immunosequencing, statistical association of individual TCRs with disease status, and machine learning were combined to predict cytomegalovirus infection status. Roughly 300 gigabases of sequencing data and approximately 84 million unique TCR sequences were included in an early release covering around 650 HLA-typed donors. The study aimed to test whether signatures of past pathogen exposure could be identified by cataloging public T cell receptors. Donor age, sex, ethnicity and CMV serostatus were compiled alongside the repertoire data. A later genetic analysis took genome-wide SNP genotypes for about 65% of the 666 donors and used that subset as a discovery cohort.

The method behind the library was the immunoSEQ multiplex PCR assay. A mixture of 60 forward primers for TCR Vbeta segments and 13 reverse primers for TCR Jbeta segments was used in the multiplex PCR. The CDR3 region of rearranged TCR beta genes was amplified from genomic DNA by a multiplex PCR assay. The Illumina HiSeq System was used to sequence the amplified TCR beta libraries as 87-base-pair reads. In the paper's pipeline: A later analysis tallied 75 million to 95 million unique TCR beta chains across the roughly 610 repertoires, and about 10 million of those chains were shared by two or more donors. Raw reads were error-corrected and collapsed into unique sequences by a nearest-neighbor algorithm in which closely related sequences were merged to remove PCR and sequencing errors. V, D and J gene segments were assigned by aligning CDR3 sequences to IMGT reference sequences. For a sequence to be retained, a match of at least six nucleotides to both a V gene segment and a J gene segment was required. Rearrangements were called productive when the CDR3 lacked stop codons and stayed in frame with V and J; all others were non-productive. CDR3 was defined by IMGT convention, running from the second conserved V-encoded cysteine to the conserved J-encoded phenylalanine. In an earlier analysis of 500 to 650 of the donors, sequences lacking an unambiguous match to a single V gene segment were excluded. An earlier analysis of around 600 of the donors classified V segments as functional when productive rearrangements were above 56.7% and as segregating when the standard deviation between donors was above 5%. A statistical classification framework was built to diagnose cytomegalovirus status from the catalog of TCR beta chain sequences. In a later analysis, TCR nucleotide sequences were compared against IMGT/GENE-DB human TR gene sequences so that V and J genes could be assigned. In a later analysis, CDR3 sequences and most-parsimonious VDJ recombination scenarios were assigned using the TCRdist pipeline. A later analysis defined each TCR beta chain by its CDR3 amino acid sequence plus V-gene family, and excluded reads lacking a unique V-gene family. As a way to deal with suspected cross-contamination and a sequencing artifact, a later analysis dropped 500 to 700 nucleotide sequences that were highly shared and had low generation probability. In a later analysis, a clonal expansion index for each public chain was calculated from normalized within-repertoire ranks of inferred template counts. Generation probabilities in a later analysis came from a VDJ recombination model fitted to out-of-frame rearrangements, and those results were checked against IGoR. Hypergeometric tests were used in a later analysis to score TCR-TCR, TCR-HLA and TCR-CMV co-occurrence, with a repertoire-size bias correction applied to the TCR pairs. A later analysis estimated false discovery rates by permuting HLA or CMV assignments 20 times. In a later analysis, co-occurring TCRs were grouped using DBSCAN, and TCRdist sequence similarity was added for clustering within HLA-allele-positive subsets. For co-occurrence clustering, repertoires with fewer than 30,000 or more than 120,000 public chains were excluded, along with a handful of repertoires with anomalous nucleotide sharing. This is the immuneACCESS table as TCRdb keeps it, with only in-frame sequences that have V and J called. A part of the clones is gone; compared with another copy, unresolved V genes explain less than half, and the rest is unexplained. That table gives V, J and clone size, and the DNA gave D and trimming. The sample profile shows 150,000 or so clones; 80% of them were found once. 5.6% of the sample is taken by the ten largest.

With respect to this clone: Which antigen it targets is not known. One base away there is no much larger clone; base qualities are not given.

The junction shows trimming of 3 bases on V and 8 bases on J, plus 15 bases between the germline ends. Sequences SGHRS (CDR1) and YFSETQ (CDR2) are obtained from the germline V gene. Including cysteine and phenylalanine, the CDR3 has 15 amino acids. CDR3 DNA is the only sequence kept; it has 45 bases, read in frame from the first base. The cohort was made up of 666 healthy bone marrow donors. All cohort members were sampled while nominally healthy, although unrecorded immune exposures were likely present. The donor was CMV seropositive and was included in the group of 250 to 300 seropositive cohort members. Each donor provided a peripheral blood sample, and peripheral blood mononuclear cells were used for TCR beta sequencing. Genomic DNA was extracted from the blood cell samples with the Qiagen DNeasy Blood Extraction Kit. The paper as a whole reports these results and caveats: Roughly uniform sequencing depth across donors was assumed in presence/absence analyses, although this assumption may not hold. According to a later genetic analysis, donors in an Asian-associated ancestry cluster had fewer N-insertions in productive TCRs than the approximately 630-donor mean. Immune exposure information for the cohort was limited to CMV serostatus. Because counts were too low, 15 to 20 rarely observed V segments, including chromosome 9 orphons, were left out of the earlier analysis of a few hundred of the donors. While some public TCRs were present in many individuals, most TCR sequences turned up only very rarely across donors. A total of 150 or so TCR beta chains were listed by the study as associated with cytomegalovirus. The authors suggested that the approach could potentially be extended to other disease states and immunological phenotypes. A further reported finding was that TCR beta sequences accurately predicted the HLA-A and HLA-B alleles for most subjects in the first cohort. The sequencing pipeline was judged likely to have produced a cluster of highly shared sequence variants as a technical artifact. In a later analysis, around 17,000 TCR beta sequences were associated with specific HLA alleles at a false discovery rate of 0.05. Because some donors lacked HLA typing at each locus, the association tests relied only on the typed subset. Some IMGT-functional V segments, including TRBV6-2 and TRBV6-3, could not be distinguished by the 87-base-pair reads and were therefore excluded. An earlier analysis of approximately 530 of the donors showed that most TCR beta V segments appeared in productive rearrangements either about 90% or about 30% of the time, which broadly matched IMGT annotations. The classifier was reported to diagnose cytomegalovirus status with high specificity and sensitivity in both the original cohort and the validation cohort. In a later analysis, the rate of TCR association differed among HLA loci, with DRB1 alleles having the most associated TCRs and HLA-C alleles having the fewest. A later analysis found that HLA-associated TCR beta chains were more clonally expanded and had lower generation probabilities than equally common non-associated chains. This cohort had only TCR beta chains sequenced, and the lack of alpha or paired-chain data limited which features could be detected. A later genetic analysis associated a missense DCLRE1C variant with V-gene and J-gene trimming of TCR beta chains, and an independent cohort replicated the association. A later analysis reported that several top co-occurrence clusters appeared linked to parvovirus B19, influenza, CMV and Epstein-Barr virus. In a later analysis, most CMV-associated TCR beta chains were found to appear HLA-restricted, with HLA associations seemingly driven largely by CMV exposure. Three of the identified cytomegalovirus-associated TCR beta chains were confirmed in vitro to be specific for cytomegalovirus antigens. Correlated functional status among segregating V segments might reflect linkage disequilibrium, but an unknown experimental factor could not be ruled out. When HLA alleles, especially DR and DQ, strongly co-occurred, attributing TCR associations to individual alleles was difficult.

The material sequenced was PBMCs. The clonotype comes from a woman in her thirties or forties in good health and CMV-seropositive. Here the chain combines TRBV5-1 and TRBJ1-6, with TRBD1 as a weak D call on 6 bases. The CDR3 is CASSSAGVGDSPLHF. In nucleotides, the sequence is TGCGCCAGCAGCTCGGCAGGGGTCGGCGATTCACCCCTCCACTTT.